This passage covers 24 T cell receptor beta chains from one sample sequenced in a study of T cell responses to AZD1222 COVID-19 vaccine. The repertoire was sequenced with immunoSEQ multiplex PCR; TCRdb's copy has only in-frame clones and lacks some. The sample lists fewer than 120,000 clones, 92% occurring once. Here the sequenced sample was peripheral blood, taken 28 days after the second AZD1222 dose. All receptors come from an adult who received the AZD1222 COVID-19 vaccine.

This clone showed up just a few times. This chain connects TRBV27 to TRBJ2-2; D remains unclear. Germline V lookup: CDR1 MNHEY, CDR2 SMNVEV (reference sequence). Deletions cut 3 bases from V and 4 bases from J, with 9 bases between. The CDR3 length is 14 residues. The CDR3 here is CASSLNRFTGELFF. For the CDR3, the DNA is TGTGCCAGCAGTTTGAACAGATTCACCGGGGAGCTGTTTTTT.

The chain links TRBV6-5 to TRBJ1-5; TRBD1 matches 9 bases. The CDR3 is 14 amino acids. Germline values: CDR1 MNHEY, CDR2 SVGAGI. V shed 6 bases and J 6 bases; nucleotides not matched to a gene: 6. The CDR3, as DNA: TGTGCCAGCAGGCGGACAGGGGCCGGTCAGCCCCAGCATTTT. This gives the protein CASRRTGAGQPQHF.

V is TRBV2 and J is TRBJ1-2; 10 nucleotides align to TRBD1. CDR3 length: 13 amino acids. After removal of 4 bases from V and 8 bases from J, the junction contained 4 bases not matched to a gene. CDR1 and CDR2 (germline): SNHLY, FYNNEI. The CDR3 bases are TGTGCCAGCAGTGGACAGGGGGCAGTGGGCTACACCTTC. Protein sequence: CASSGQGAVGYTF.

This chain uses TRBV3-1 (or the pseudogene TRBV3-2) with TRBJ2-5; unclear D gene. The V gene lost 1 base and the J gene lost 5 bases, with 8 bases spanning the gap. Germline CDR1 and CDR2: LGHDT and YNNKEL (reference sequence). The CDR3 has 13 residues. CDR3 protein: CASSQVKMETQYF. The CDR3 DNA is TGTGCCAGCAGCCAAGTTAAAATGGAGACCCAGTACTTC.

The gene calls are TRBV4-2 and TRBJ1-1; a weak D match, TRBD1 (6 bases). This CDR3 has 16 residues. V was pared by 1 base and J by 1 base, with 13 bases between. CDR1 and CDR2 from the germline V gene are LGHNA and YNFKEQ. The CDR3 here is CASSQGAARGNTEAFF. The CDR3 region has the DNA TGTGCCAGCAGCCAAGGGGCCGCCAGGGGGAACACTGAAGCTTTCTTT.

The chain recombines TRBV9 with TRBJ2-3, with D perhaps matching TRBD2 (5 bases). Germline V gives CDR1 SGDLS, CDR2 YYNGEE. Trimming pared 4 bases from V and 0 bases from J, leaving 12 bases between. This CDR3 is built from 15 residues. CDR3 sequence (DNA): TGTGCCAGCAGCCAAAGCGGAGGTAGCACAGATACGCAGTATTTT. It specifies CASSQSGGSTDTQYF.

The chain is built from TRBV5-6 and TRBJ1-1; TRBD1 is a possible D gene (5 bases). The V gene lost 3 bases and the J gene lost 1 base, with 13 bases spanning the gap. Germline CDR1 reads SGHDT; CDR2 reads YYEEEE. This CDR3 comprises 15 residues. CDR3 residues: CASSYLQGWNTEAFF. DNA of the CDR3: TGTGCCAGCAGCTATCTTCAGGGCTGGAACACTGAAGCTTTCTTT.

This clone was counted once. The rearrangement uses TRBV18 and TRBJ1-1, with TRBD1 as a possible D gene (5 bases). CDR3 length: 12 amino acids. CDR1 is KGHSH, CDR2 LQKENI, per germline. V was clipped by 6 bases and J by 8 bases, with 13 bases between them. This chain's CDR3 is CASSPQGEEAFF. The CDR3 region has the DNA TGTGCCAGCTCGCCTCAGGGTGAAGAAGCTTTCTTT. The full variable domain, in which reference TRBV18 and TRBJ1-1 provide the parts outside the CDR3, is NAGVMQNPRHLVRRRGQEARLRCSPMKGHSHVYWYRQLPEEGLKFMVYLQKENIIDESGMPKERFSAEFPKEGPSILRIQQVVRGDSAAYFCASSPQGEEAFFGQGTRLTVV.

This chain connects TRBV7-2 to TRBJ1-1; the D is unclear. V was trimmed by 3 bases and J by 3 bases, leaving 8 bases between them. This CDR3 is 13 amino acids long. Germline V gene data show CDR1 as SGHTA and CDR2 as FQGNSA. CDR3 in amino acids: CASSFVGDTEAFF. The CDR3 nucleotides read TGTGCCAGCAGCTTTGTCGGGGACACTGAAGCTTTCTTT.

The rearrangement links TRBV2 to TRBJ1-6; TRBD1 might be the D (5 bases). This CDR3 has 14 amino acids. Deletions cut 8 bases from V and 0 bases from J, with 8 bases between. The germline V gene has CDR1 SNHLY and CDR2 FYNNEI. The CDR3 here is CASSGSSYNSPLHF. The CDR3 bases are TGTGCCAGCTCAGGGAGCTCCTATAATTCACCCCTCCACTTT.

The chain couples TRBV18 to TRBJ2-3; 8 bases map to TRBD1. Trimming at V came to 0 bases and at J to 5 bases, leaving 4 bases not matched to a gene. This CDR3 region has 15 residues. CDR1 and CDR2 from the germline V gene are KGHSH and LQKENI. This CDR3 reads CASSPPGQGGDTQYF. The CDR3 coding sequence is TGTGCCAGCTCACCACCCGGACAGGGTGGAGATACGCAGTATTTT.

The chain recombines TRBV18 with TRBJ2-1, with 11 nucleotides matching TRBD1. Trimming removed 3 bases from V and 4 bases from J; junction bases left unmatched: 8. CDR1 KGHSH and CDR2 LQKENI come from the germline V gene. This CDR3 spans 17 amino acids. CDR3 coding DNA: TGTGCCAGCTCACCCCGAGACGGGACAGGGGGATACAATGAGCAGTTCTTC. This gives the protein CASSPRDGTGGYNEQFF.

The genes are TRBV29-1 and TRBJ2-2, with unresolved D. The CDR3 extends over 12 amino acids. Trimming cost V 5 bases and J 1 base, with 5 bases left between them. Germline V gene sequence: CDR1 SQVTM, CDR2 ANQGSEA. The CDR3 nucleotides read TGCAGCGTTACAGAGAACACCGGGGAGCTGTTTTTT. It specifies CSVTENTGELFF.

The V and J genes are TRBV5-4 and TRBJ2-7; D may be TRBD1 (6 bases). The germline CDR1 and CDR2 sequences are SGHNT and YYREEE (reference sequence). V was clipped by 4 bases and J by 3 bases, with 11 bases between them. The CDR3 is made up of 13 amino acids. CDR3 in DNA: TGTGCCAGCAGCCTGCAAGGGGGCTACGAGCAGTACTTC. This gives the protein CASSLQGGYEQYF.

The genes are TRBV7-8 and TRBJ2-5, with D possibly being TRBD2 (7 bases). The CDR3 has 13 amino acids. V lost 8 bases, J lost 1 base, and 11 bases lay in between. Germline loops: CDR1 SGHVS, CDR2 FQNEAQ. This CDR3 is CASSGGRQETQYF. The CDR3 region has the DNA TGTGCCAGCTCCGGGGGGCGCCAAGAGACCCAGTACTTC. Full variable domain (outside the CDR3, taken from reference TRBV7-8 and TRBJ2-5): GAGVSQSPRYKVAKRGQDVALRCDPISGHVSLFWYQQALGQGPEFLTYFQNEAQLDKSGLPSDRFFAERPEGSVSTLKIQRTQQEDSAVYLCASSGGRQETQYFGPGTRLLVL.

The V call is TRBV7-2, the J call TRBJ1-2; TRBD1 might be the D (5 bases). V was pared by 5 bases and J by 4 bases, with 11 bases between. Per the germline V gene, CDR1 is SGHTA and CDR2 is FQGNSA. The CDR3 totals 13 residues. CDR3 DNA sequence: TGTGCCAGCAGCCTAAGGGGTGCCTATGGCTACACCTTC. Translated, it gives CASSLRGAYGYTF.

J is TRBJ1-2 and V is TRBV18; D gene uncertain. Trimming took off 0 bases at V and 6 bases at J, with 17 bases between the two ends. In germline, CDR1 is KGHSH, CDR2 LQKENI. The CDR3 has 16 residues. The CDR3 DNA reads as TGTGCCAGCTCACCACCTGGAGTGGCCTTTCTCGATGGCTACACCTTC. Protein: CASSPPGVAFLDGYTF. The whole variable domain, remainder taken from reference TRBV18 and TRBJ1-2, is NAGVMQNPRHLVRRRGQEARLRCSPMKGHSHVYWYRQLPEEGLKFMVYLQKENIIDESGMPKERFSAEFPKEGPSILRIQQVVRGDSAAYFCASSPPGVAFLDGYTFGSGTRLTVV.

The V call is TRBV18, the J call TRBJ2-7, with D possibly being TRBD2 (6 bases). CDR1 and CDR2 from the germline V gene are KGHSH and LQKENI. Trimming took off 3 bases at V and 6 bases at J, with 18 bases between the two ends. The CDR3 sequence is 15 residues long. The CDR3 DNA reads TGTGCCAGCTCACCGTATGCTGGGTCGGAGGGCGAGCAGTACTTC. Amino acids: CASSPYAGSEGEQYF. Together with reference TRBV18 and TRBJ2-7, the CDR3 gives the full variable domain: NAGVMQNPRHLVRRRGQEARLRCSPMKGHSHVYWYRQLPEEGLKFMVYLQKENIIDESGMPKERFSAEFPKEGPSILRIQQVVRGDSAAYFCASSPYAGSEGEQYFGPGTRLTVT.

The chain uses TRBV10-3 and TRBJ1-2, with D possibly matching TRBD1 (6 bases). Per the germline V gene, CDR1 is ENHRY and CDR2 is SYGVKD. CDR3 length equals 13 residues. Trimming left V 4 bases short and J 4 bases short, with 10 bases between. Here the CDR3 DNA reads TGTGCCATCAGTGGGACAGATCCCTATGGCTACACCTTC. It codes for CAISGTDPYGYTF.

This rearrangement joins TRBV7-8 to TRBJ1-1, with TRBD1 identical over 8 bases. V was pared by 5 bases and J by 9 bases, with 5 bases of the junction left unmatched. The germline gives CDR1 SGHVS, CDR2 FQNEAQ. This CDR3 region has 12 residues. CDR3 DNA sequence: TGTGCCAGCAGCCAGGACAGGGCTAAAGCTTTCTTT. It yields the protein CASSQDRAKAFF.

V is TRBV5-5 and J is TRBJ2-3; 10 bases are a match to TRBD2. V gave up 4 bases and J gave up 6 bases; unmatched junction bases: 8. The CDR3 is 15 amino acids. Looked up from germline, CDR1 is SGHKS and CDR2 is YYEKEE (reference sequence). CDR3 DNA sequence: TGTGCCAGCAGCCAAGCGGGGGGGCCCGGGGATACGCAGTATTTT. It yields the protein CASSQAGGPGDTQYF.

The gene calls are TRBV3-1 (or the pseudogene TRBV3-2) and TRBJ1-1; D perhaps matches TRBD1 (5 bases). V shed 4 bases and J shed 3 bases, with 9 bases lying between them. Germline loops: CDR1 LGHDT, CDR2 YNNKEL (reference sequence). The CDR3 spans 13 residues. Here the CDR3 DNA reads TGTGCCAGCAGCCTAGGCAGGGACACTGAAGCTTTCTTT. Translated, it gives CASSLGRDTEAFF.

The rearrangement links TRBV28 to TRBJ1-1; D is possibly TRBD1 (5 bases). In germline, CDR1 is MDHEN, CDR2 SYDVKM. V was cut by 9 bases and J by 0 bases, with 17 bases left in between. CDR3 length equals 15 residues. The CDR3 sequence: CASSPGGFMNTEAFF. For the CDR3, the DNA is TGTGCCAGTTCCCCGGGGGGTTTCATGAACACTGAAGCTTTCTTT.

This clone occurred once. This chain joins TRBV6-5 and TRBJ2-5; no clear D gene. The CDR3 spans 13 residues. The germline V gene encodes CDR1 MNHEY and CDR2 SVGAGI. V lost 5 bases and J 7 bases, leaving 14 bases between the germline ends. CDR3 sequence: CASSKSRLGTQYF. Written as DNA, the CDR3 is TGTGCCAGCAGTAAATCCCGGCTGGGGACCCAGTACTTC.